Below, 28 T cell receptor beta chains from the same sample are listed, as sequenced in a study of cytomegalovirus exposure and HLA in healthy donors. Vbeta (60) and Jbeta (13) primers were used in the PCR. Some clones are missing from TCRdb's copy, which holds only in-frame ones; the method was immunoSEQ multiplex PCR. The sample has 74,000 or so clones, around 75% seen once. Sequences were obtained from PBMCs. Receptors were obtained from a woman between 35 and 50 years old in good health and CMV-seronegative.

This clone was recorded a few times. The V and J genes are TRBV5-1 and TRBJ1-4; 10 nucleotides align to TRBD1. The CDR3 runs 17 residues. Trimming at V came to 4 bases and at J to 10 bases, leaving 16 bases not matched to a gene. Germline CDR1 is SGHRS and CDR2 is YFSETQ. This CDR3 reads CASSADPQTGGAGKLFF. CDR3 sequence (DNA): TGCGCCAGCAGCGCCGACCCTCAGACAGGGGGCGCAGGAAAACTGTTTTTT.

A word on this clone: A junction boundary mismatches the germline segment, possibly from a read error. The chain combines TRBV7-9 with TRBJ1-1, with TRBD1 matching 8 bases. The CDR3 spans 12 residues. From germline, CDR1 is SEHNR and CDR2 FQNEAQ (reference sequence). This CDR3 is CSSRNRGSEAFF. The CDR3 region has the DNA TGTTCCAGCAGAAACAGGGGGTCTGAAGCTTTCTTT.

As to this clone: The junction and the germline gene differ at one end; a read error may be behind it. The DNA of the CDR3 is TGCGCCAGCAGCGCTGGGGCTACAGGTTCCTACGAGCAGTATTTC. This translates into CASSAGATGSYEQYF. This chain connects TRBV5-1 to TRBJ2-7; D may be TRBD1 (5 bases). Germline lookup yields CDR1 SGHRS and CDR2 YFSETQ. This CDR3 region has 15 residues.

The chain is built from TRBV19 and TRBJ1-1; TRBD1 aligns across 8 bases. Losses at the gene ends were 6 bases for V and 0 bases for J; bases not matched to a gene: 9. This CDR3 region has 16 residues. CDR1 is LNHDA, CDR2 SQIVND, per germline (reference sequence). The CDR3 sequence is CASRGRDRRMNTEAFF. The CDR3 DNA follows: TGTGCCAGTAGAGGCCGGGACAGGAGAATGAACACTGAAGCTTTCTTT.

The gene calls are TRBV29-1 and TRBJ2-7; D is perhaps TRBD2 (6 bases). V lost 0 bases and J lost 5, with 11 bases in between. Germline V gene data show CDR1 as SQVTM and CDR2 as ANQGSEA. CDR3 length: 13 residues. CDR3 in DNA: TGCAGCGTTGAAGACTGGAGGGGACACGAGCAGTACTTC. Translating gives CSVEDWRGHEQYF.

On this clone itself: The same CDR3 is also encoded by other DNA sequences in this sample. The V call is TRBV5-1, the J call TRBJ2-3, with no clear D. The CDR3 contains 15 residues. Germline V gene sequence: CDR1 SGHRS, CDR2 YFSETQ. Deletions cut 3 bases from V and 1 base from J, with 12 bases between. Here the CDR3 DNA reads TGCGCCAGCAGCTCCCAGCTAGAAGGCACAGATACGCAGTATTTT. It specifies CASSSQLEGTDTQYF.

This clone was observed a single time. The junction departs from germline at one end; a sequencing error may be responsible. The rearrangement uses TRBV7-7 and TRBJ2-2; 12 bases map to TRBD2. Germline V gives CDR1 SSHAT, CDR2 FNYEAQ (reference sequence). The CDR3 runs to 18 residues. The CDR3 DNA reads TGTGCTAGCAGCTTAGATCCCAAAACTAGCGGGGGGACCGGGGAGCTGTTTTTT. As protein: CASSLDPKTSGGTGELFF.

The CDR3 here is CASSLLSSYEQYF. CDR3 DNA sequence: TGTGCCAGCAGCTTACTTAGCTCCTACGAGCAGTACTTC. This sequence joins TRBV11-2 and TRBJ2-7; D gene uncertain. Between the trimmed V and J ends, which lost 2 bases and 0 bases, there was a span of 5 bases. The CDR3 spans 13 residues. CDR1 is SGHAT, CDR2 FQNNGV, per germline.

Only one count was recorded for this clone. The chain couples TRBV4-2 to TRBJ2-7, with 9 bases matching TRBD2. Germline assignment: CDR1 LGHNA and CDR2 YNFKEQ. The V and J ends lost 0 bases and 7 bases, in that order; junction bases with no gene match: 16. The CDR3 extends over 18 amino acids. The CDR3 DNA is TGTGCCAGCAGCCAAGATCCCGCGGGAGGGCAGTTTCCTAAAGAGCAGTACTTC. Translation: CASSQDPAGGQFPKEQYF.

This chain uses TRBV28 with TRBJ2-2; no definite D call. V was shortened by 8 bases and J by 0 bases, with 4 bases between the two germline ends. The CDR3 runs to 12 residues. CDR1 MDHEN and CDR2 SYDVKM come from the germline V gene. For the CDR3, the DNA is TGTGCCAGCCCTGCGAACACCGGGGAGCTGTTTTTT. It codes for CASPANTGELFF. Supplemented by reference TRBV28 and TRBJ2-2, the full variable domain reads DVKVTQSSRYLVKRTGEKVFLECVQDMDHENMFWYRQDPGLGLRLIYFSYDVKMKEKGDIPEGYSVSREKKERFSLILESASTNQTSMYLCASPANTGELFFGEGSRLTVL.

This clone was observed a handful of times. The genes are TRBV28 and TRBJ2-3; D unclear. Per the germline V gene, CDR1 is MDHEN and CDR2 is SYDVKM. With 7 bases removed from V and 1 base from J, the gap between germline ends came to 6 bases. This CDR3 has 12 residues. The CDR3, as DNA: TGTGCCAGCATCCAGGGCACAGATACGCAGTATTTT. The encoded protein is CASIQGTDTQYF.

This chain joins TRBV30 and TRBJ2-1; no clear D gene. From germline, CDR1 is GTSNPN and CDR2 SVGIG (reference sequence). The CDR3 has 11 amino acids. Trimming took 0 bases from V and 9 from J, leaving 6 bases between them. CDR3 bases: TGTGCCTGGAGTGTTTTGCGTGAGCAGTTCTTC. This encodes CAWSVLREQFF.

The chain couples TRBV15 to TRBJ1-1; D is possibly TRBD1 (6 bases). Trimming stripped 0 bases from V and 5 bases from J, with 10 bases between. CDR3 length equals 14 residues. Germline V gives CDR1 LNHNV, CDR2 YYDKDF (reference sequence). The CDR3 nucleotides are TGTGCCACCAGCAGAGACAGGGGTGGGACTGAAGCTTTCTTT. Protein sequence: CATSRDRGGTEAFF.

V and J are TRBV11-2 and TRBJ2-5; 10 nucleotides agree with TRBD2. Trimming took 5 bases from V and 5 from J; bases not matched to a gene: 11. Germline CDR1 reads SGHAT; CDR2 reads FQNNGV. The CDR3 runs 16 residues. DNA of the CDR3: TGTGCCAGCAGCCGAGGGAGCGGGAGGGGTAGGGAGACCCAGTACTTC. This encodes CASSRGSGRGRETQYF.

The chain couples TRBV29-1 to TRBJ2-1, with 9 bases matching TRBD2. Germline CDR1 is SQVTM and CDR2 is ANQGSEA. This CDR3 has 14 amino acids. The trim removed 3 bases at V and 6 bases at J, leaving 6 bases unmatched. The CDR3: CSVEKIAGVNEQFF. CDR3 DNA: TGCAGCGTTGAGAAGATAGCGGGAGTCAATGAGCAGTTCTTC.

The chain recombines TRBV10-2 with TRBJ2-2; TRBD2 aligns across 15 bases. The length of the CDR3 is 17 residues. J lost 4 bases, V lost 5 bases, and 5 bases had no gene match. Looked up from germline, CDR1 is WSHSY and CDR2 is SAAADI. CDR3: CASSRTSGRAGTGELFF. The CDR3 DNA reads as TGCGCCAGCAGTAGGACTAGCGGGAGGGCGGGCACCGGGGAGCTGTTTTTT.

The rearrangement joins TRBV28 to TRBJ2-1, with D maybe TRBD1 (7 bases). Germline CDR1 is MDHEN and CDR2 is SYDVKM. This CDR3 is 16 amino acids long. V gave up 5 bases and J gave up 1 base, with 15 bases separating them. The CDR3 coding sequence is TGTGCCAGCAGTCCTCGGAGGGGGCTATCCTACAATGAGCAGTTCTTC. Its protein product is CASSPRRGLSYNEQFF.

The chain has TRBV6-1 and TRBJ1-3; 7 bases are shared with TRBD1. The CDR3 has 17 residues. Germline V gene lookup returns CDR1 MNHNS and CDR2 SASEGT. The J segment lost 7 bases and the V segment lost 4 bases, leaving 16 bases of the junction unmatched. The CDR3: CASSGLRDSWSRNTIYF. The CDR3 coding sequence is TGTGCCAGCAGTGGGCTGAGGGACAGCTGGTCTCGGAACACCATATATTTT.

This chain links TRBV7-9 with TRBJ1-2; the D gene is possibly TRBD1 (5 bases). The CDR3 runs 13 residues. V was trimmed by 5 bases and J by 4 bases, leaving 11 bases between them. From germline, CDR1 is SEHNR and CDR2 FQNEAQ (reference sequence). CDR3 DNA: TGTGCCAGCAGCCCAAGGGACTTCTATGGCTACACCTTC. It codes for CASSPRDFYGYTF.

This clone was detected only a few times. The rearrangement uses TRBV19 and TRBJ2-1, with 12 bases fitting TRBD2. The CDR3 is 15 residues long. Unmatched junction bases numbered 2, after V lost 1 base and J lost 7 bases. CDR1 and CDR2 from the germline V gene are LNHDA and SQIVND (reference sequence). Written as DNA, the CDR3 is TGTGCCAGTAGTATAGCCACTAGCGGGAGGAATGAGCAGTTCTTC. Translated, it gives CASSIATSGRNEQFF.

The chain is built from TRBV27 and TRBJ1-6, with D unclear. The V gene lost 2 bases and the J gene lost 6 bases, with 20 bases spanning the gap. The CDR3 has 18 amino acids. In germline, CDR1 is MNHEY, CDR2 SMNVEV (reference sequence). The CDR3 DNA is TGTGCCAGCAGTTTAAATCGTGTAAGCCCCCCCCTTAATTCACCCCTCCACTTT. Protein product: CASSLNRVSPPLNSPLHF.

V gene TRBV6-9 combines with J gene TRBJ2-3, with 9 bases aligning to TRBD1. After removal of 9 bases from V and 2 bases from J, the junction contained 3 bases not matched to a gene. Germline V CDR1 and CDR2: MNHGY, SVAAGI. CDR3 size: 13 residues. CDR3 in amino acids: CARDRGPTDTQYF. The CDR3 nucleotides read TGTGCCAGGGACAGGGGACCCACAGATACGCAGTATTTT.

The chain couples TRBV5-1 to TRBJ2-5, with 8 positions matching TRBD1. Germline V gene data show CDR1 as SGHRS and CDR2 as YFSETQ. V was pared by 1 base and J by 4 bases, with 6 bases of the junction left unmatched. This CDR3 is 15 amino acids long. The CDR3 bases are TGCGCCAGCAGCTTGACCCTCAGGGGGCGAGAGACCCAGTACTTC. Its protein product is CASSLTLRGRETQYF.

This chain joins TRBV4-1 and TRBJ1-1, with 9 bases identical to TRBD1. The CDR3 extends over 15 amino acids. V was pared by 0 bases and J by 7 bases, with 6 bases of the junction left unmatched. Looked up from germline, CDR1 is MGHRA and CDR2 is YSYEKL. CDR3 DNA sequence: TGCGCCAGCAGCCAAGATGGGGACAGGGCGCTTGAAGCTTTCTTT. It encodes CASSQDGDRALEAFF.

The V call is TRBV14, the J call TRBJ2-7; TRBD1 matches at 7 bases. The germline V gene encodes CDR1 SGHDN and CDR2 FVKESK. J gave up 0 bases and V 3 bases, and 8 bases lay outside the gene matches. The CDR3 totals 16 residues. CDR3 region: CASSQYSRDSSYEQYF. CDR3 nucleotide sequence: TGTGCCAGCAGCCAGTACTCCCGGGACAGCTCCTACGAGCAGTACTTC.

This chain links TRBV2 with TRBJ1-1; no definite D call. The V and J ends lost 6 bases and 1 base respectively, with 9 bases between them. Germline assignment: CDR1 SNHLY and CDR2 FYNNEI. This CDR3 is 13 amino acids long. CDR3 DNA sequence: TGTGCCAGCAGATTGGACTGGAACACTGAAGCTTTCTTT. Its protein product is CASRLDWNTEAFF. Together with reference TRBV2 and TRBJ1-1, the CDR3 gives the full variable domain: EPEVTQTPSHQVTQMGQEVILRCVPISNHLYFYWYRQILGQKVEFLVSFYNNEISEKSEIFDDQFSVERPDGSNFTLKIRSTKLEDSAMYFCASRLDWNTEAFFGQGTRLTVV.

This sequence joins TRBV30 and TRBJ2-1; D not resolved. V was clipped by 0 bases and J by 0 bases, with 6 bases between them. There are 14 residues in the CDR3. Germline assignment: CDR1 GTSNPN and CDR2 SVGIG (reference sequence). CDR3 DNA: TGTGCCTGGAGTGTAGGAGCCTCCTACAATGAGCAGTTCTTC. It is translated as CAWSVGASYNEQFF.

The chain employs TRBV5-1 and TRBJ1-1, with 9 nucleotides matching TRBD1. The CDR3 has 18 residues. The J segment lost 7 bases and the V segment lost 4 bases, leaving 20 bases of the junction unmatched. The germline gives CDR1 SGHRS, CDR2 YFSETQ. CDR3 sequence: CASSGGGNRGRRRSEAFF. The CDR3 DNA reads TGCGCCAGCAGCGGGGGGGGCAACAGGGGGCGCCGGCGAAGTGAAGCTTTCTTT.